The clone carrying this TCR beta chain has just one count. This entry is derived from a study of identical twins. The CDR3 extends over 15 amino acids. CDR1 and CDR2 (germline): MNHNS, SASEGT. V shed 10 bases and J 3 bases; nucleotides not matched to a gene: 10. TCRdb re-derived calls from the 5' RACE reads in MiXCR, one entry per CDR3 protein. The sample consists of roughly 250,000 distinct CDR3 sequences, roughly 7% of them appearing once. These records were also assigned to another study, of yellow fever vaccine responses in identical twins.

The V gene is TRBV6-1, the J gene TRBJ2-2; TRBD2 matches at 8 bases. Sample: memory (CD45RO+) T cells sorted from blood. The receptor comes from a woman younger than 35 in good health. CDR3 bases: TGTGCCATGCGGGTCGGGGGGGTCCACACCGGGGAGCTGTTTTTT. This encodes CAMRVGGVHTGELFF.